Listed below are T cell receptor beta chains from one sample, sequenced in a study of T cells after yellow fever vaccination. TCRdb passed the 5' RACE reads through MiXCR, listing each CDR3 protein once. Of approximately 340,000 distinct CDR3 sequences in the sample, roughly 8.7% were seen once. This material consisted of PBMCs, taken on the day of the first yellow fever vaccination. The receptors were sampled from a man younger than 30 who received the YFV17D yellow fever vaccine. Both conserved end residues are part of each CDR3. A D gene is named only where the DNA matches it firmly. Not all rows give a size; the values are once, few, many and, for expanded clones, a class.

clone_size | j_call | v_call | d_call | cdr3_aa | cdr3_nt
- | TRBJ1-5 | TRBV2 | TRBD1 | CASGETGGFQPQHF | TGTGCCAGCGGTGAGACAGGGGGCTTTCAGCCCCAGCATTTT
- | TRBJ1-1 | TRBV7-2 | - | CVSGRPGGSEAFF | TGTGTCAGCGGCCGGCCGGGGGGGAGTGAAGCTTTCTTT
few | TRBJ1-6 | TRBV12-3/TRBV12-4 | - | CASTAGRNNSPLHF | TGTGCCAGCACCGCGGGTCGGAATAATTCACCCCTCCACTTT
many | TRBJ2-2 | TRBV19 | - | CASRSGATGELFF | TGTGCCAGTAGGTCAGGGGCGACCGGGGAGCTGTTTTTT
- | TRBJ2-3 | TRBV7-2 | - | CASRARGVYPADTQYF | TGTGCCAGCAGAGCGAGGGGGGTTTACCCCGCAGATACGCAGTATTTT
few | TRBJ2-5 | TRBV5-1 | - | CASSYLVPRETQYF | TGCGCCAGCAGTTACCTAGTCCCCAGGGAGACCCAGTACTTC
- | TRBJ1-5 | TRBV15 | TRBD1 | CATSSDRGSNQPQHF | TGTGCCACCAGCAGTGACAGGGGTAGCAATCAGCCCCAGCATTTT
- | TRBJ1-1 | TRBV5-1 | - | CASRKTTSMNTEAFF | TGCGCCAGCCGGAAAACGACATCGATGAACACTGAAGCTTTCTTT
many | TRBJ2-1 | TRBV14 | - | CASGGSYNEQFF | TGTGCCAGCGGGGGCTCCTACAATGAGCAGTTCTTC
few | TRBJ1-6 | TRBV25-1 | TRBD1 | CASSDLGQGHSPLHF | TGTGCCAGCAGTGACCTGGGACAGGGACATTCACCCCTCCACTTT
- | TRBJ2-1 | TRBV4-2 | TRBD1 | CASSLDRAGEQFF | TGTGCCAGCAGCCTTGACAGGGCTGGTGAGCAGTTCTTC
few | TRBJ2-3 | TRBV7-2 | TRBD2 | CASSLSLAGVTDTQYF | TGTGCCAGCAGCTTAAGCCTAGCGGGGGTCACAGATACGCAGTATTTT
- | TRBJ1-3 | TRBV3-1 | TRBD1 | CASSDRDSGNTIYF | TGTGCCAGCAGCGACAGGGACTCTGGAAACACCATATATTTT
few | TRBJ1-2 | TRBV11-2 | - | CASSFDRQYGYTF | TGTGCCAGCAGCTTTGATCGACAATATGGCTACACCTTC
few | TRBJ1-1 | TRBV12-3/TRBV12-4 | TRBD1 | CASSFHQDRAMNTEAFF | TGTGCCAGCAGTTTTCATCAAGACAGGGCCATGAACACTGAAGCTTTCTTT
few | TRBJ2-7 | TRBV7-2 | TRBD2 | CASGKRLAGPSYEQYF | TGTGCCAGCGGAAAGAGGCTAGCGGGGCCCTCCTACGAGCAGTACTTC
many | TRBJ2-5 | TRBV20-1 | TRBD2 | CSATSGGAGETQYF | TGCAGTGCGACTAGCGGGGGGGCAGGGGAGACCCAGTACTTC
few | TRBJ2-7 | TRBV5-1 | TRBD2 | CASSPTSSGYSYEQYF | TGCGCCAGCAGCCCCACCTCTAGCGGGTACTCCTACGAGCAGTACTTC
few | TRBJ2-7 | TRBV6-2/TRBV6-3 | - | CASSYLYLYEQYF | TGTGCCAGCAGTTATCTGTATCTCTACGAGCAGTACTTC
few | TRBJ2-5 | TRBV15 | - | CATSHDFQETQYF | TGTGCCACCTCACACGATTTCCAAGAGACCCAGTACTTC
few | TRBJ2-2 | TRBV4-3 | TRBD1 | CASSQDRAGGELFF | TGCGCCAGCAGCCAGGACAGGGCGGGCGGGGAGCTGTTTTTT
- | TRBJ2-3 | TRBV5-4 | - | CASSLLGVRTDTQYF | TGTGCCAGCAGCTTACTAGGAGTAAGGACAGATACGCAGTATTTT